These T cell receptor beta chains were read from a single sample in a study of CD8+CD57+ T cells in acquired aplastic anemia. One entry per CDR3 protein, called by TCRdb with MiXCR from the reads. The sample lists more than 250,000 distinct CDR3 sequences, 70% to 85% occurring once. The sequencing input was sorted CD4+, CD8+, or CD8+CD57+ T cells (not recorded which) from PBMCs. These receptors came from a human donor with aplastic anemia. Each CDR3 is given without its conserved first and last residue.

TRBJ2-3	TRBV5-1	ASSFDGFSYTQY
TRBJ1-5	TRBV9	ASGFEGGGNQPQH
TRBJ1-1	TRBV5-8	ASSSLLAGNTEAF
TRBJ2-1	TRBV7-8	ASSLAGGPGTQELF
TRBJ2-1	TRBV9	ASSPLSDTQYNEQF
TRBJ2-5	TRBV9	ASSVCSKSYTEQ
TRBJ2-1	TRBV6-5	ASRGLVALHNEQF
TRBJ2-5	TRBV5-8	AGRLGAETQY
TRBJ1-1	TRBV24-1	ATSDLRDGEAF
TRBJ2-3	TRBV19	ASNRLGLTDTQY
TRBJ1-1	TRBV11-1	ASSLGLRQGGNTEAF
TRBJ2-3	TRBV7-9	ASSWEEGSDYDY
TRBJ2-5	TRBV11-3	ASSLDFIGVRETQY
TRBJ2-5	TRBV7-9	ASREEWGAGETQY
TRBJ2-3	TRBV15	ATSTVRGDTQY
TRBJ1-3	TRBV10-3	AISGNGNTIY
TRBJ2-3	TRBV9	ASSVGGANDEQ
TRBJ2-3	TRBV24-1	ATGGLNTDTQY
TRBJ2-3	TRBV7-3	ASSDSGGRSETQY
TRBJ2-7	TRBV5-4	ASTKAEWREQY
TRBJ1-2	TRBV12-3/TRBV12-4	ASSTAHSRLLYGYT
TRBJ2-7	TRBV7-2	ASRLEQGYSCDTY
TRBJ1-2	TRBV25-1	ASSPYPDSHYGYT
TRBJ1-2	TRBV11-3	ASSLKRTADYGYT
TRBJ2-3	TRBV9	ASSVAGGTDTHY
TRBJ2-3	TRBV2	ASSAGRDAAYEQ
TRBJ2-2	TRBV7-2	ASSLEGGAEMY
TRBJ1-1	TRBV7-2	ASSLELGGDTQAF
TRBJ2-7	TRBV7-8	ASSARGSYEQY
TRBJ1-1	TRBV7-9	ASSFQMTGRTDEF
NA	TRBV7-9	ASRRGGNYEQY
TRBJ2-2	TRBV29-1	SVESGNTGELF
TRBJ2-3	TRBV2	GSVDGGPDTRY
TRBJ1-6	TRBV13	ASSSVDEGAHSPLH
TRBJ1-1	TRBV9	ASSVGDREGTEAF
TRBJ2-1	TRBV7-9	ASSATDTQYFGPF
TRBJ2-2	TRBV5-4	ASSQGRGAPGELF
TRBJ1-2	TRBV12-3/TRBV12-4	ASGEEGGYT
TRBJ2-7	TRBV5-1	ASSPGQGLHEQY
TRBJ2-3	TRBV7-6	ASTLGRVPDRAN
TRBJ2-5	TRBV15	ASSRGSGPETQY
TRBJ2-2	TRBV13	ASSNALSGGRRDTGELF
TRBJ1-5	TRBV4-3	ASSQDRFGNQPQH
TRBJ1-1	TRBV7-2	ASSLAGAQIRSIAF
TRBJ1-5	TRBV15	ASSLISDRENQPQH
TRBJ2-7	TRBV7-8	ASSFRQGPASEYY
TRBJ2-1	TRBV2	ASGVGGAVTRS
TRBJ2-1	TRBV9	ASSGAGTSSNVQF
TRBJ2-1	TRBV20-1	SARSGGGEYNEQF
TRBJ2-3	TRBV7-6	ASSLASYNSPQH
TRBJ2-3	TRBV5-6	ASSVERDTQY
TRBJ2-7	TRBV5-4	ASSFANGTYEQY
TRBJ2-1	TRBV7-9	ASSLAHGAKETH
TRBJ1-1	TRBV9	ASSGAGQNTDSRTEAF
TRBJ1-2	TRBV10-3	AITPDQTYSYGYT
TRBJ2-7	TRBV7-8	ATSIEGRPYAQY
TRBJ2-5	TRBV9	ASSVQGFQLAKY